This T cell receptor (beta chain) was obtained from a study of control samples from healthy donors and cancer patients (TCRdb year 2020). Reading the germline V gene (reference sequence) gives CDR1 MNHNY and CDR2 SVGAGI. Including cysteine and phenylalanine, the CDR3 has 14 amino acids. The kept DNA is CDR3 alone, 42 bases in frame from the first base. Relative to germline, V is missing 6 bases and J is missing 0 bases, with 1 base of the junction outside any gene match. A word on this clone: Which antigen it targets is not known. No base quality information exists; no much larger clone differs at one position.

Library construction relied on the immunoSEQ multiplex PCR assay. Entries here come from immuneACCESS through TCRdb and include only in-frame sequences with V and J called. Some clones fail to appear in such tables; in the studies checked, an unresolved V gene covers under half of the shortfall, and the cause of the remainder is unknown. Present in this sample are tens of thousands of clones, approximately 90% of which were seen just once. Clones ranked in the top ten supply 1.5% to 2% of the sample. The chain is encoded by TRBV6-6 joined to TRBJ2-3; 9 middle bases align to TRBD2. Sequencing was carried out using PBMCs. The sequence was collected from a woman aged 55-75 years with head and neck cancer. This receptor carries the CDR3 CASRGTSSTDTQYF. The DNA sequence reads TGTGCCAGCAGAGGGACTAGCAGCACAGATACGCAGTATTTT.